There are a few counts of the clone carrying this T cell receptor (beta chain). Trimming took 6 bases from V and 7 from J; bases not matched to a gene: 9. Germline CDR1 and CDR2: MNHNS and SASEGT. This CDR3 has 14 residues. The data were obtained in a study of graft-versus-host responses after intestinal transplantation. Libraries were prepared by immunoSEQ multiplex PCR; TCRdb keeps only in-frame clonotypes and omits some of them. Of 12,000 to 15,000 clones listed, around a third are singletons. Study-wide results and limits: Across patients carrying graft-donor T cell macrochimerism, allografts held high graft-versus-host to host-versus-graft clonal ratios.

The researchers put some 200,000 CFSE-labeled responder cells into plates with some 200,000 irradiated, violet-dye-labeled stimulator cells. The sequence was obtained from a human patient who received an intestinal transplant. The V call is TRBV6-1, the J call TRBJ1-5, with 7 nucleotides matching TRBD1. The source material was alloreactive CD4+ T cells from a mixed lymphocyte reaction culture, sampled before intestinal transplant. The subset was: CFSE-low proliferating T cells sorted from approximately 6-day pre-transplant mixed lymphocyte reaction (GvH or HvG direction). The CDR3 protein is CASSKKQGRQPQHF. The CDR3 region has the DNA TGTGCCAGCAGCAAAAAACAGGGGCGGCAGCCCCAGCATTTT.